This T cell receptor (beta chain) emerged from a study of cytomegalovirus exposure and HLA in healthy donors. 60 Vbeta and 13 Jbeta primers were used in PCR. This table comes from immunoSEQ multiplex PCR, and its TCRdb copy is limited to in-frame clones, with some not included. The sample lists tens of thousands of clones, 72% occurring once. This CDR3 has 12 amino acids. V was cut by 5 bases and J by 10 bases, with 14 bases left in between. In germline, CDR1 is SGHVS, CDR2 FQNEAQ. What was sequenced was PBMCs. This chain links TRBV7-8 with TRBJ1-1, with D maybe TRBD1 (5 bases). The sequence was collected from a woman in her fifties or sixties in good health and CMV-seronegative. CDR3 amino acids: CASSPGRGIAFF. As DNA, the CDR3 is TGTGCCAGCAGCCCGGGGCGGGGGATAGCTTTCTTT.